A selection of T cell receptor beta chains follows, all from one sample in a study of shared clonotypes between healthy human individuals. The table came from immunoSEQ multiplex PCR; TCRdb's copy has only in-frame clones and leaves some out. The sample has about a million clones; 76% are singletons. Specimen: memory CD4+ T cells sorted from blood. The receptor source for this set is a man younger than 35 in good health. CDR3s include the opening cysteine and the closing phenylalanine or tryptophan.

>TRBV19
CASSTLGQFSNQPQHF
>TRBV27
CARYKRAVEQFF
>TRBV21-1
CASSPYDRPLRVREQYF
>TRBV5-1
CASSLGGTRTKLGDYEQYF
>TRBV19
CASSIRGWQPQHF
>TRBV30
CACPPRQSSYGYTF
>TRBV5-1
CASSKQETQYF
>TRBV2
CASSSKGTAPQHF
>TRBV5-6
CASSLLSAGNTIYF
>TRBV30
CAWRGSRGNEKLFF